The 19 T cell receptor beta chains given below trace back to one sample, sequenced in a study of cytomegalovirus exposure and HLA in healthy donors. Primers: 60 Vbeta forward and 13 Jbeta reverse. Libraries were prepared by immunoSEQ multiplex PCR; TCRdb keeps only in-frame clonotypes and omits some of them. The sample shows about 190,000 clones, 75% to 90% of them seen only once. Material for sequencing was PBMCs. Every receptor here comes from a man aged 25-45 years in good health and CMV-seronegative.

The rearrangement joins TRBV7-2 to TRBJ2-3; no reliable D call. V was cut by 3 bases and J by 6 bases, with 10 bases left in between. Germline V CDR1 and CDR2: SGHTA, FQGNSA. The CDR3 has 13 residues. The CDR3 is CASSFASRDTQYF. CDR3 nucleotides: TGTGCCAGCAGCTTCGCGTCTCGGGATACGCAGTATTTT.

J is TRBJ2-7 and V is TRBV4-1; 9 bases match TRBD1. Germline V gene sequence: CDR1 MGHRA, CDR2 YSYEKL. The CDR3 is 17 amino acids. The V and J ends lost 2 bases and 0 bases, in that order; junction bases with no gene match: 8. This CDR3 is CASSQSGTGRPSYEQYF. CDR3 in DNA: TGCGCCAGCAGCCAATCCGGGACAGGGAGGCCCTCCTACGAGCAGTACTTC.

The chain recombines TRBV5-1 with TRBJ1-5; a possible D gene is TRBD1 (5 bases). Germline V gene data show CDR1 as SGHRS and CDR2 as YFSETQ. The V gene lost 4 bases and the J gene lost 0 bases, with 8 bases spanning the gap. The CDR3 runs 14 residues. CDR3 region: CASSPDSSNQPQHF. The CDR3 nucleotides read TGCGCCAGCAGCCCCGACAGTAGCAATCAGCCCCAGCATTTT. The variable domain in full, with the rest retrieved from reference TRBV5-1 and TRBJ1-5, is KAGVTQTPRYLIKTRGQQVTLSCSPISGHRSVSWYQQTPGQGLQFLFEYFSETQRNKGNFPGRFSGRQFSNSRSEMNVSTLELGDSALYLCASSPDSSNQPQHFGDGTRLSIL.

The V gene is TRBV5-1, the J gene TRBJ2-1, with D possibly TRBD2 on 5 matching bases. V was cut by 0 bases and J by 3 bases, with 13 bases left in between. CDR1 and CDR2 from the germline V gene are SGHRS and YFSETQ. This CDR3 has 16 residues. The CDR3 nucleotides read TGCGCCAGCAGCTTGGCCCAAGGACTCCGCTACAATGAGCAGTTCTTC. As protein: CASSLAQGLRYNEQFF. The complete variable domain, with remaining parts taken from reference TRBV5-1 and TRBJ2-1, reads KAGVTQTPRYLIKTRGQQVTLSCSPISGHRSVSWYQQTPGQGLQFLFEYFSETQRNKGNFPGRFSGRQFSNSRSEMNVSTLELGDSALYLCASSLAQGLRYNEQFFGPGTRLTVL.

This chain links TRBV4-1 with TRBJ2-5; 14 nucleotides align to TRBD2. CDR3 length: 16 amino acids. Trimming at V came to 7 bases and at J to 5 bases, leaving 9 bases not matched to a gene. In germline, CDR1 is MGHRA, CDR2 YSYEKL. DNA of the CDR3: TGCGCCAGCAAAGGGGGGGGACTAGCGGGAGTTGAGACCCAGTACTTC. Translating it yields CASKGGGLAGVETQYF.

The rearrangement links TRBV28 to TRBJ1-2; TRBD1 matches at 11 bases. Germline loops: CDR1 MDHEN, CDR2 SYDVKM. V shed 5 bases, J shed 8 bases, and the junction held 7 bases outside the gene matches. The CDR3 is made up of 14 amino acids. Here the CDR3 DNA reads TGTGCCAGCAGTGGACAGGGGGCAATAAAGGGCTACACCTTC. This gives the protein CASSGQGAIKGYTF.

This chain joins TRBV4-1 and TRBJ2-1, with 7 bases aligning to TRBD2. The V segment lost 8 bases and the J segment 8 bases; nucleotides outside the gene matches: 15. Germline CDR1 reads MGHRA; CDR2 reads YSYEKL. The CDR3 covers 15 residues. The CDR3 sequence: CASRLYRGGFDEQFF. DNA of the CDR3: TGCGCCAGCCGTCTCTACCGGGGAGGGTTCGATGAGCAGTTCTTC.

CDR3 region: CASTRQGSGANVLTF. The CDR3, as DNA: TGTGCCAGCACAAGACAGGGCTCTGGGGCCAACGTCCTGACTTTC. The chain is built from TRBV6-1 and TRBJ2-6, with 7 bases lining up with TRBD1. This CDR3 has 15 residues. The germline CDR1 and CDR2 sequences are MNHNS and SASEGT. V lost 7 bases, J lost 0 bases, and 3 bases stayed unmatched.

The J gene is TRBJ2-5, the V gene TRBV11-3; D is perhaps TRBD2 (6 bases). Trimming took off 1 base at V and 5 bases at J, with 14 bases between the two ends. There are 15 residues in the CDR3. The germline V gene has CDR1 SGHNT and CDR2 YENEEA. Written as DNA, the CDR3 is TGTGCCAGCAGCTTAGCCGCGGGACCTTTTGAGACCCAGTACTTC. Translating gives CASSLAAGPFETQYF.

The V gene is TRBV7-8, the J gene TRBJ2-7; 11 nucleotides match TRBD2. Germline V gene sequence: CDR1 SGHVS, CDR2 FQNEAQ. The V segment lost 4 bases and the J segment 3 bases; nucleotides outside the gene matches: 14. This CDR3 has 18 amino acids. The CDR3 DNA reads TGTGCCAGCAGCTCGGACCCTCTTAGCGGGGGGGCAGTCTACGAGCAGTACTTC. Protein sequence: CASSSDPLSGGAVYEQYF.

The CDR3 sequence: CAWRRAGFYEQYF. In DNA form, the CDR3 reads TGTGCCTGGAGGAGGGCGGGGTTCTACGAGCAGTACTTC. The J gene is TRBJ2-7, the V gene TRBV30; tentative D call: TRBD2 (6 bases). Germline V gene lookup returns CDR1 GTSNPN and CDR2 SVGIG (reference sequence). V lost 3 bases and J lost 3, with 12 bases in between. This CDR3 has 13 residues. Using reference TRBV30 and TRBJ2-7 for the parts outside the CDR3, the full variable domain is SQTIHQWPATLVQPVGSPLSLECTVEGTSNPNLYWYRQAAGRGLQLLFYSVGIGQISSEVPQNLSASRPQDRQFILSSKKLLLSDSGFYLCAWRRAGFYEQYFGPGTRLTVT.

The chain recombines TRBV27 with TRBJ2-5; 12 nucleotides line up with TRBD2. The J call could be wrong; TRBJ2-7 is a better fit for the DNA end. The CDR3 sequence is 15 residues long. CDR1 is MNHEY, CDR2 SMNVEV, per germline (reference sequence). The CDR3 bases are TGTGCCAGCAGTTTAGGACTAGCGGGATCCTACGAGCAGTACTTC. Translated: CASSLGLAGSYEQYF.

This clone was picked up a small number of times. The J gene is TRBJ2-5, the V gene TRBV7-6; the match to TRBD1 covers 8 bases. The better agreement between TRBJ2-7 and the DNA end casts doubt on the J call. The V gene's germline CDR1 is SGHVS and CDR2 FNYEAQ. The CDR3 totals 15 residues. The CDR3 here is CASSLGAGQVYEQYF. CDR3 in DNA: TGTGCCAGCAGCTTAGGTGCGGGACAGGTCTACGAGCAGTACTTC.

CDR3 DNA: TGTGCCAGCGGCTCCGGACAGGGAGTAGTAGATGGCTACACCTTC. This sequence encodes CASGSGQGVVDGYTF. The rearrangement links TRBV11-1 to TRBJ1-2, with TRBD1 identical over 8 bases. V trimming: 8 bases; J trimming: 6 bases; junction bases outside the gene matches: 14. This CDR3 has 15 residues. From germline, CDR1 is SGHAT and CDR2 FQDESV (reference sequence).

CDR3 amino acids: CASSFFSSGGTDTQYF. CDR3 nucleotide sequence: TGCGCCAGCAGCTTCTTTTCGAGCGGGGGCACAGATACGCAGTATTTT. The chain has TRBV5-1 and TRBJ2-3; 7 nucleotides match TRBD2. After removal of 2 bases from V and 1 base from J, the junction contained 7 bases not matched to a gene. Germline V CDR1 and CDR2: SGHRS, YFSETQ. The CDR3 length is 16 residues.

The V call is TRBV28, the J call TRBJ1-4; 7 nucleotides agree with TRBD1. Germline CDR1 is MDHEN and CDR2 is SYDVKM. The CDR3 runs 17 residues. V lost 3 bases, J lost 6 bases, and 13 bases stayed unmatched. CDR3 sequence reads: CASSFFSRGQLYEKLFF. CDR3 sequence (DNA): TGTGCCAGCAGTTTTTTTAGTAGGGGACAGCTGTATGAAAAACTGTTTTTT. Variable domain in full (rest from reference TRBV28 and TRBJ1-4): DVKVTQSSRYLVKRTGEKVFLECVQDMDHENMFWYRQDPGLGLRLIYFSYDVKMKEKGDIPEGYSVSREKKERFSLILESASTNQTSMYLCASSFFSRGQLYEKLFFGSGTQLSVL.

The genes are TRBV7-9 and TRBJ1-3; 8 bases are a match to TRBD1. V trimming: 5 bases; J trimming: 2 bases; junction bases outside the gene matches: 11. CDR3 length: 17 amino acids. The germline CDR1 and CDR2 sequences are SEHNR and FQNEAQ (reference sequence). For the CDR3, the DNA is TGTGCCAGCAGCCCTATGAGGGGACAGGTAGCTGGAAACACCATATATTTT. It specifies CASSPMRGQVAGNTIYF.

This clone is a singleton in its sample. This chain joins TRBV5-1 and TRBJ2-7, with D hard to call. CDR3 length: 17 amino acids. V lost 2 bases and J 0 bases, leaving 18 bases between the germline ends. The germline gives CDR1 SGHRS, CDR2 YFSETQ. The CDR3 loop is CASSFGSLGASSYEQYF. The CDR3 coding sequence is TGCGCCAGCAGCTTCGGGTCCCTAGGCGCCAGCTCCTACGAGCAGTACTTC.

This rearrangement joins TRBV6-1 to TRBJ2-1; 8 nucleotides line up with TRBD2. In germline, CDR1 is MNHNS, CDR2 SASEGT. CDR3 length: 15 residues. V trimming: 1 base; J trimming: 11 bases; junction bases outside the gene matches: 10. This CDR3 is CASSEGGLAGKKQFF. CDR3 sequence (DNA): TGTGCCAGCAGTGAAGGAGGGCTAGCGGGTAAAAAGCAGTTCTTC.